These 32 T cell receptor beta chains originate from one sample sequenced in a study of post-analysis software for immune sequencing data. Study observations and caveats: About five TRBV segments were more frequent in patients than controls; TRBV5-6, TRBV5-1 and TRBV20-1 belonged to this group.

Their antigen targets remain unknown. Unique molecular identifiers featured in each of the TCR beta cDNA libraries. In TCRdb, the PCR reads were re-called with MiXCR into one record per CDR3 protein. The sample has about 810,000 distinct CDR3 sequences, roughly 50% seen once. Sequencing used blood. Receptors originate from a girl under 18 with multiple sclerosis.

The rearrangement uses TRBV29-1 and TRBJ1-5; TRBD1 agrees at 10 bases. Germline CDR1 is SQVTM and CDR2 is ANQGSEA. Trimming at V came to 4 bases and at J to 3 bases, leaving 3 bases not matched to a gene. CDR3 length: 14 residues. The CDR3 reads CSVGTGGVNQPQHF. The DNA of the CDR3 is TGCAGCGTTGGGACAGGGGGAGTCAATCAGCCCCAGCATTTT.

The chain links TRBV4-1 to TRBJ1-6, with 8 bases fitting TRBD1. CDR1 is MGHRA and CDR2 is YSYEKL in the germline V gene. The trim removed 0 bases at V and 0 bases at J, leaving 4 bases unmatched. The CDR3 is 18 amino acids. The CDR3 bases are TGCGCCAGCAGCCAAGAGAGCAGGGGGCCCTCCTATAATTCACCCCTCCACTTT. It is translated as CASSQESRGPSYNSPLHF.

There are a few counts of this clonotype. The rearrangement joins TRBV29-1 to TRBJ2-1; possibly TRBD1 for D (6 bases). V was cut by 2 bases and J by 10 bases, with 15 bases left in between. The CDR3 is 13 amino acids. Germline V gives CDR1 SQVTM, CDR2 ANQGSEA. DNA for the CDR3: TGCAGCGTTGAATTGGTAGGGGGTCGCGAGCAGTTCTTC. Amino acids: CSVELVGGREQFF.

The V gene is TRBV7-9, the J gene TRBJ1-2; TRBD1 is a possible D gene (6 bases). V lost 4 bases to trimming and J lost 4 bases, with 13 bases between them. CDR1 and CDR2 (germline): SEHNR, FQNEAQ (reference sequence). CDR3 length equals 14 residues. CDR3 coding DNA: TGTGCCAGCAGCTCACGGACAGACTTCTATGGCTACACCTTC. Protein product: CASSSRTDFYGYTF.

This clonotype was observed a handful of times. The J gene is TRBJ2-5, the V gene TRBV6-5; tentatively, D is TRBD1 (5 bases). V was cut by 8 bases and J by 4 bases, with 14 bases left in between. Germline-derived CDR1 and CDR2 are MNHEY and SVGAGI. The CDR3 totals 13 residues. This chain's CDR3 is CASGRVSSETQYF. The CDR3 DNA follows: TGTGCCAGCGGCAGGGTCTCGTCAGAGACCCAGTACTTC.

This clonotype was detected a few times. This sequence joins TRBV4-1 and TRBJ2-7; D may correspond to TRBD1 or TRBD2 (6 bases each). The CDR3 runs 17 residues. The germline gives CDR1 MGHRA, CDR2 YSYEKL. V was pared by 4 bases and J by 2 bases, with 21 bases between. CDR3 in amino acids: CASSPLGLGGYTYEQYF. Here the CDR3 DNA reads TGCGCCAGCAGCCCCCTCGGTCTCGGGGGCTATACCTACGAGCAGTACTTC.

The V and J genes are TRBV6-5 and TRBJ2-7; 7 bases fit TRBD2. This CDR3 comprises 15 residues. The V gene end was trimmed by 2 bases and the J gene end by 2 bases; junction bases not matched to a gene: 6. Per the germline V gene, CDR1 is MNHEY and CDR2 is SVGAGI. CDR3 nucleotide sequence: TGTGCCAGCAGTTACGGGGGGGTCCAAGCCTACGAGCAGTACTTC. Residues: CASSYGGVQAYEQYF.

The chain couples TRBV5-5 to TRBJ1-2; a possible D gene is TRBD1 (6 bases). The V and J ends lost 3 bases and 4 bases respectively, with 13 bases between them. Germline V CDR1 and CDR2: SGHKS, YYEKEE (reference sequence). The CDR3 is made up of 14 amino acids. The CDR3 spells CASSSYRVTYGYTF. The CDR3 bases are TGTGCCAGCAGCTCCTACAGGGTTACCTATGGCTACACCTTC.

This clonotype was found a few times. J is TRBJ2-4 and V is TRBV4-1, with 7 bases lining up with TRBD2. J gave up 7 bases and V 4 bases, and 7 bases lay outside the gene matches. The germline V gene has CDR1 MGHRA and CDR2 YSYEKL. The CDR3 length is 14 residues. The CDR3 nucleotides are TGCGCCAGCAGCCCTGACGGGGGGAGGAACATTCAGTACTTC. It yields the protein CASSPDGGRNIQYF.

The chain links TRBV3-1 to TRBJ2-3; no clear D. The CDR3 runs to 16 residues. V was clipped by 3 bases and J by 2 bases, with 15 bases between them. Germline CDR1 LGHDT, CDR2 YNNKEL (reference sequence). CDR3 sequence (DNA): TGTGCCAGCAGCCATCCGGTAAATCCTCTCACAGATACGCAGTATTTT. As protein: CASSHPVNPLTDTQYF.

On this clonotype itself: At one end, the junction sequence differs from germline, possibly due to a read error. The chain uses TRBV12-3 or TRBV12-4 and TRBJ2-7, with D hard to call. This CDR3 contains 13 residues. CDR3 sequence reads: CAGSLGRSYEQYF. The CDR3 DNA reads TGTGCCGGCAGTTTGGGCAGGTCCTACGAGCAGTACTTC.

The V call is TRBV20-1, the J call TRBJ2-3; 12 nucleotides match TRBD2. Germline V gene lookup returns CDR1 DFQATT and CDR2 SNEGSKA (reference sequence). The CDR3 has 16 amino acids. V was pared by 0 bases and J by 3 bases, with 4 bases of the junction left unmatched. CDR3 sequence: CSARELAGGRTDTQYF. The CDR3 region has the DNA TGCAGTGCTAGAGAGCTAGCGGGGGGGCGTACAGATACGCAGTATTTT.

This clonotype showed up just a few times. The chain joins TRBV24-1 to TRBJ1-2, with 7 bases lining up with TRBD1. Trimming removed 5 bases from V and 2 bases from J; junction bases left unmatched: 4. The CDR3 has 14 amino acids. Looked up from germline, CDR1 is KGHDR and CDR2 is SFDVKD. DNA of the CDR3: TGTGCCACCAGTGGACAGGGCTACAACTATGGCTACACCTTC. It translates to CATSGQGYNYGYTF.

The CDR3 nucleotides are TGTGCCATCAGAACAGGGGGCGAAGAGACCCAGTACTTC. Translating gives CAIRTGGEETQYF. The rearrangement links TRBV10-3 to TRBJ2-5; 9 bases align to TRBD1. V shed 6 bases and J 3 bases; nucleotides not matched to a gene: 2. Germline CDR1 reads ENHRY; CDR2 reads SYGVKD. The CDR3 contains 13 residues.

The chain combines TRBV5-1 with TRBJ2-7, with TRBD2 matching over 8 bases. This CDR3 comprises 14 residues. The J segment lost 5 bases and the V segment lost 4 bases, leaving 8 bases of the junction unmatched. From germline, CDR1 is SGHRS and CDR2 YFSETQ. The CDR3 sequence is CASSATGGPNEQYF. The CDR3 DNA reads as TGCGCCAGCAGCGCCACGGGAGGGCCTAACGAGCAGTACTTC.

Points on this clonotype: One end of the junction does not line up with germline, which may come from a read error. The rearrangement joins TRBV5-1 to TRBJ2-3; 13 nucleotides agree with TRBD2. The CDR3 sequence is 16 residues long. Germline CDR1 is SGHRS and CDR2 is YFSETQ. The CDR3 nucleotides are TGCGCCAGCAGCTTGGGGACTAGCGGGGGCACAGATGCGCAGTATTTT. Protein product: CASSLGTSGGTDAQYF.

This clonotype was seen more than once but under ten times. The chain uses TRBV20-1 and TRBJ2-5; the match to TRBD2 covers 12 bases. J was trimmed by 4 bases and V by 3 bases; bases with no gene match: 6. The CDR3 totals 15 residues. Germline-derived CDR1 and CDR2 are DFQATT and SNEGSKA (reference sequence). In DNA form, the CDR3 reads TGCAGTGCTAGTCTAGCGGGAGGGGATACAGAGACCCAGTACTTC. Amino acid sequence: CSASLAGGDTETQYF.

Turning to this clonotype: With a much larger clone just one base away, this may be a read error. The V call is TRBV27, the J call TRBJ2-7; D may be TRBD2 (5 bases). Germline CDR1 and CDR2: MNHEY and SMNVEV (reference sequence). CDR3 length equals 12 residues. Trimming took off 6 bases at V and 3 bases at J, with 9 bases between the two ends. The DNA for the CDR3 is TGTGCCAGCAGGTCCCGGGGCTACGAGCAGTACTTC. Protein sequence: CASRSRGYEQYF.

The CDR3 here is CAISESTSGRLWETQYF. CDR3 sequence (DNA): TGTGCCATCAGTGAGTCCACTAGCGGGAGATTATGGGAGACCCAGTACTTC. V is TRBV10-3 and J is TRBJ2-5; 11 bases map to TRBD2. The V segment lost 0 bases and the J segment 5 bases; nucleotides outside the gene matches: 8. CDR1 and CDR2 (germline): ENHRY, SYGVKD. The CDR3 sequence is 17 residues long.

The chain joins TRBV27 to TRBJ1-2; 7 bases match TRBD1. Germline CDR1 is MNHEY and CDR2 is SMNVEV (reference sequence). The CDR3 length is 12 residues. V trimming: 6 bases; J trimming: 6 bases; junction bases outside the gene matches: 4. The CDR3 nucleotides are TGTGCCAGCAGGACAGGGTTCCATGGCTACACCTTC. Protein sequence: CASRTGFHGYTF.

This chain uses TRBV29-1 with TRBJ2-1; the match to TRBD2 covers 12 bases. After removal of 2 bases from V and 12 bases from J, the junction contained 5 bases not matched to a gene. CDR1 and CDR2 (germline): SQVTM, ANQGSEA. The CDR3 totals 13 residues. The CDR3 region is CSVEWTSGIWQFF. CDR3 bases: TGCAGCGTTGAATGGACTAGCGGGATTTGGCAGTTCTTC.

CDR3 sequence: CASSRDGSGGYTF. In DNA, the CDR3 is TGTGCCAGCAGCCGCGACGGTTCCGGGGGCTACACCTTC. The V and J genes are TRBV7-2 and TRBJ1-2, with no clear D. CDR1 and CDR2 (germline): SGHTA, FQGNSA. The CDR3 extends over 13 amino acids. Trimming stripped 5 bases from V and 8 bases from J, with 15 bases between.

The CDR3 DNA is TGTGCCAGCAGCAGGCGACAGGGACAAGGGACAGATACGCAGTATTTT. This translates into CASSRRQGQGTDTQYF. The rearrangement joins TRBV11-2 to TRBJ2-3; 7 positions match TRBD1. The CDR3 is made up of 16 amino acids. In germline, CDR1 is SGHAT, CDR2 FQNNGV. V trimming: 5 bases; J trimming: 3 bases; junction bases outside the gene matches: 11.

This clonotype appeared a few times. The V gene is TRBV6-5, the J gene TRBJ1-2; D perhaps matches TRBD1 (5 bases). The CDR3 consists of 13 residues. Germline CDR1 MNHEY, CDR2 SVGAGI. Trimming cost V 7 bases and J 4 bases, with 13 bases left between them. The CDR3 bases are TGTGCCAGCACCCAGGGTTTAGGCTATGGCTACACCTTC. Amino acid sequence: CASTQGLGYGYTF.

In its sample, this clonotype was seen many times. CDR3: CSVDPGGYTF. The CDR3, as DNA: TGCAGCGTCGACCCTGGGGGCTACACCTTC. This chain uses TRBV29-1 with TRBJ1-2; D is unclear. This CDR3 has 10 residues. V was pared by 6 bases and J by 8 bases, with 10 bases between. Per the germline V gene, CDR1 is SQVTM and CDR2 is ANQGSEA.

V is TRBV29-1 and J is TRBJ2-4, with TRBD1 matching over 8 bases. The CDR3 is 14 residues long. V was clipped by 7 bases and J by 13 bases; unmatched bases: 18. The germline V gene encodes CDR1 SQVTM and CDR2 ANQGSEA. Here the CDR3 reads CSANGRGLDNEQYF. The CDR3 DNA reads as TGCAGCGCCAACGGCAGGGGGCTAGACAATGAGCAGTACTTC.

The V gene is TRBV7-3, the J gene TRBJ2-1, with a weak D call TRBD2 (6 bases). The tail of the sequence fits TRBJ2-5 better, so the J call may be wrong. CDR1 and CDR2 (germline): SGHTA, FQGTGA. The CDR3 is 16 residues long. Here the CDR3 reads CASSLRGPSEAETQYF. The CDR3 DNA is TGTGCCAGCAGCTTAAGAGGGCCTAGCGAGGCGGAGACCCAGTACTTC.

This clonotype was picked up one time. DNA for the CDR3: TGTGCCACCAGCAGATCCAGAGCCTACGAGCAGTACTTC. This encodes CATSRSRAYEQYF. The rearrangement links TRBV15 to TRBJ2-7, with D unresolved. The CDR3 loop spans 13 amino acids. Germline-derived CDR1 and CDR2 are LNHNV and YYDKDF (reference sequence). V lost 2 bases and J lost 2, with 7 bases in between.

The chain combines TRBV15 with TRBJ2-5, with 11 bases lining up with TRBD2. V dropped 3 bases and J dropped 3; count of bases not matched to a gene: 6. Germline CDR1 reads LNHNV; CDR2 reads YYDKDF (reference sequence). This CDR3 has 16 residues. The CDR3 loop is CATSRFLAGGEETQYF. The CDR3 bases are TGTGCCACCAGCAGGTTCCTAGCGGGGGGAGAAGAGACCCAGTACTTC.

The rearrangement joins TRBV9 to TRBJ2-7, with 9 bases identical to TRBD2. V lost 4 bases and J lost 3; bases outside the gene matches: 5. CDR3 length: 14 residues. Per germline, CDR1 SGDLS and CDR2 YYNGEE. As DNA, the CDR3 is TGTGCCAGCAGCCCGCGACTAGCGGACTACGAGCAGTACTTC. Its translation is CASSPRLADYEQYF. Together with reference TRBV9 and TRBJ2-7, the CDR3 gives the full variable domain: DSGVTQTPKHLITATGQRVTLRCSPRSGDLSVYWYQQSLDQGLQFLIQYYNGEERAKGNILERFSAQQFPDLHSELNLSSLELGDSALYFCASSPRLADYEQYFGPGTRLTVT.

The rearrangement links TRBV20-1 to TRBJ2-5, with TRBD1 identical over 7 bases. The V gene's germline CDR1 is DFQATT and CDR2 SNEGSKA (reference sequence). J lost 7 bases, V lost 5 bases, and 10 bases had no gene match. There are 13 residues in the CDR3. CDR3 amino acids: CSAPGQTFGTQYF. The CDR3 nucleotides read TGCAGTGCTCCGGGACAGACTTTCGGGACCCAGTACTTC.

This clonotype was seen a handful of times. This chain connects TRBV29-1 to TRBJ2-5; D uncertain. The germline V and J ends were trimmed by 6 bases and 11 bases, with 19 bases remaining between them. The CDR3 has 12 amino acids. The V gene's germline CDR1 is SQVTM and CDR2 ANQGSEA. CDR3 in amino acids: CSVLSGPKEQYF. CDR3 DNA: TGCAGCGTCCTCTCCGGGCCGAAAGAGCAGTACTTC.